This TCR beta chain was observed in a study of blood T cell repertoires in COVID-19. Assay used: immunoSEQ multiplex PCR; TCRdb lists only in-frame clones, some missing. Among about 90,000 clones, 85% were seen once, and the ten largest hold about 11%. V was clipped by 3 bases and J by 4 bases; unmatched bases: 10. This CDR3 has 17 residues. Germline CDR1 KGHSH, CDR2 LQKENI. The receptor's source is a woman aged 65 to 85 with active or convalescent COVID-19. Sequenced: peripheral blood. V gene TRBV18 combines with J gene TRBJ2-2; 8 bases agree with TRBD2. CDR3 amino acids: CASSPPSGGRSTGELFF. CDR3 coding DNA: TGTGCCAGCTCACCGCCCAGCGGGGGTCGGAGCACCGGGGAGCTGTTTTTT.